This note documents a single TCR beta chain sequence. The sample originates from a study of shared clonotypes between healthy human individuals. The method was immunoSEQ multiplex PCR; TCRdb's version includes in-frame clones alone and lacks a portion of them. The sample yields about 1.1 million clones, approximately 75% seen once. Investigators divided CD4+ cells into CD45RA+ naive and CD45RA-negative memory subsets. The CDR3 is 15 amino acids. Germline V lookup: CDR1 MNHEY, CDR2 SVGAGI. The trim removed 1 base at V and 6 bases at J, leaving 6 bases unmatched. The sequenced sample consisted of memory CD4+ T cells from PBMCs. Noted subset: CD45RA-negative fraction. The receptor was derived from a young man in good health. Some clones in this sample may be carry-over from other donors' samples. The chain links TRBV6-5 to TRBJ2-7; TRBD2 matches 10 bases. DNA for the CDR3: TGTGCCAGCAGTTACTTGCTAGCGGGAGACCGCGAGCAGTACTTC. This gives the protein CASSYLLAGDREQYF.